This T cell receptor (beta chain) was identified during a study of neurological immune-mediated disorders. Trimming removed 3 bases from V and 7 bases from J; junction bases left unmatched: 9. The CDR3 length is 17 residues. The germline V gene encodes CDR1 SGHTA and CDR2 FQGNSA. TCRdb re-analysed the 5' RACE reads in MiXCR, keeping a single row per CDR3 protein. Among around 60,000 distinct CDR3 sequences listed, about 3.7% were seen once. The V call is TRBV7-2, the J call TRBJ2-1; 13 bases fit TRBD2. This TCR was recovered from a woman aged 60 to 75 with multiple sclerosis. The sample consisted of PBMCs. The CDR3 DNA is TGTGCCAGCAGCTTTACTAGCGGGGGGGCCTCGCGGAATGAGCAGTTCTTC. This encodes CASSFTSGGASRNEQFF.